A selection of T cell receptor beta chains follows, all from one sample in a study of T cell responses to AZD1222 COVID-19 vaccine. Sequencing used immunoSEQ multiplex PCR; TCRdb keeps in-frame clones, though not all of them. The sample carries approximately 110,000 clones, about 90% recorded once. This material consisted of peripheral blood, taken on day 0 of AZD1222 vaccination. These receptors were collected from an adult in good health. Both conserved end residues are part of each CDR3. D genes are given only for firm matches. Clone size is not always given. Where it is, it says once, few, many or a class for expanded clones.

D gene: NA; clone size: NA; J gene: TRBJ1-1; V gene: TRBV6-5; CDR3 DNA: TGTGCCAGCAGTCTTACAGTGGCCACTGAAGCTTTCTTT; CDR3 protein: CASSLTVATEAFF
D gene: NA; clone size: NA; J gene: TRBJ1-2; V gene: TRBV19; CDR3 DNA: TGTGCCAGTAGTAGGACTAGCGAGGCTACCTATGGCTACACCTTC; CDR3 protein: CASSRTSEATYGYTF
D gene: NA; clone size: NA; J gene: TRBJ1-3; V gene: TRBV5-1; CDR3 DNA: TGCGCCAGCAGCTTAACAGCGGGTGGAAACACCATATATTTT; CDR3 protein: CASSLTAGGNTIYF
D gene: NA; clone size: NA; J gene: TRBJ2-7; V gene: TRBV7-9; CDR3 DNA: TGTGCCAGCAGCTTATCCGGAGGGGGGGACGAGCAGTACTTC; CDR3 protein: CASSLSGGGDEQYF
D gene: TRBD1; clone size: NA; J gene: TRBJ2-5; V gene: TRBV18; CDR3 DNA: TGTGCCAGCTCGAGGACAGGGCCTGGAGAGACCCAGTACTTC; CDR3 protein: CASSRTGPGETQYF
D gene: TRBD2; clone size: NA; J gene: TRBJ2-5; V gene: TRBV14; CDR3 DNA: TGTGCCAGCAGCCAAGCTACTAGCGGGGGGGCTGAGACCCAGTACTTC; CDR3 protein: CASSQATSGGAETQYF
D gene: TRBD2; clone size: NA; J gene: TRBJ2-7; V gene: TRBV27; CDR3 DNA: TGTGCCAGCGGGGGGACTAGCGGGCGCTACGAGCAGTACTTC; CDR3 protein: CASGGTSGRYEQYF
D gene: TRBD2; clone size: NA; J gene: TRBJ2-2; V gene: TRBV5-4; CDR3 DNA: TGTGCCAGCAGCTTGGCAGCGGGGGGGGCCGGGGAGCTGTTTTTT; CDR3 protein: CASSLAAGGAGELFF
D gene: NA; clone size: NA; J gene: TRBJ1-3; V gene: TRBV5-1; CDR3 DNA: TGCGCCAGCAGCGTTGTCGGAGGTGGTGGAAACACCATATATTTT; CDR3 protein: CASSVVGGGGNTIYF
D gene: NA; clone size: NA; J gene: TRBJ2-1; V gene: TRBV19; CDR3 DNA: TGTGCCAGTAGCGGCCCCCGCGGGGGCCGCTCCTACAATGAGCAGTTCTTC; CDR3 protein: CASSGPRGGRSYNEQFF
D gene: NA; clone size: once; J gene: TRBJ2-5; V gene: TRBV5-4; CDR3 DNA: TGTGCCAGCAGCTCACCAAGGGGGAGGGAGACCCAGTACTTC; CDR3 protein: CASSSPRGRETQYF
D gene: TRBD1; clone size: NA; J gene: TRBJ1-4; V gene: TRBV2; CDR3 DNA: TGTGCCAGCAGGATAGGACAGGGCGAAGCTGAAAAACTGTTTTTT; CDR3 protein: CASRIGQGEAEKLFF
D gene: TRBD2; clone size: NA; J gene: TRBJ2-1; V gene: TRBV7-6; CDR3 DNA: TGTGCCAGCAGCCCCCGACTAGCGGGAGAGGTGTTGTATGAGCAGTTCTTC; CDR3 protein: CASSPRLAGEVLYEQFF
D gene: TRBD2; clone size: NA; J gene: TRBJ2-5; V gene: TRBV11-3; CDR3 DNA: TGTGCCAGCAGCTTAAAGGCCTTGGTAGCGGGAGGCCTAGGAGAGACCCAGTACTTC; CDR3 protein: CASSLKALVAGGLGETQYF
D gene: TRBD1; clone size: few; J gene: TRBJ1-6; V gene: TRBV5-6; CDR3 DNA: TGTGCCAGCACCCTGACAGGGAATTCACCCCTCCACTTT; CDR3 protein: CASTLTGNSPLHF
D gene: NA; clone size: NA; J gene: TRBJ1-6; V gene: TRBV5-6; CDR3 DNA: TGTGCCAGCAGCTTCAGGGGAAGCTCCTATAATTCACCCCTCCACTTT; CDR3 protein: CASSFRGSSYNSPLHF
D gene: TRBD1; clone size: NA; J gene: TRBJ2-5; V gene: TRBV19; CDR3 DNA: TGTGCCAGTAGTGAGGGACAGGGGATTGAGACCCAGTACTTC; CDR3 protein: CASSEGQGIETQYF
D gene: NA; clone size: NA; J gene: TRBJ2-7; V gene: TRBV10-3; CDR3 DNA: TGTGCCATCAGTGAGTCGAATAGTCTGGCTATCCATCGTCTCGAGCAGTACTTC; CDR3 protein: CAISESNSLAIHRLEQYF
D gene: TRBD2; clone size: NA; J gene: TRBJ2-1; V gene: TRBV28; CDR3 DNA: TGTGCCAGCAGTTTAACGGCTAGCGGGAACAATGAGCAGTTCTTC; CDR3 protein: CASSLTASGNNEQFF
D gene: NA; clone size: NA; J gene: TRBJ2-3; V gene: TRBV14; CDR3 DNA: TGTGCCAGCGCCGCGCTGGGACACATCACAGATACGCAGTATTTT; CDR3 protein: CASAALGHITDTQYF
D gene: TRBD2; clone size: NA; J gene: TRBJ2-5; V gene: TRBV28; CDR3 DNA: TGTGCCAGCAGTTTAGTCCTAGCGGGACGGGAGACCCAGTACTTC; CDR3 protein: CASSLVLAGRETQYF
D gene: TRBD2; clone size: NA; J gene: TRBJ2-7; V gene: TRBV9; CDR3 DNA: TGTGCCAGCAGCGTAGGAGGGGAAGCGGGGCGCTCCTACGAGCAGTACTTC; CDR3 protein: CASSVGGEAGRSYEQYF
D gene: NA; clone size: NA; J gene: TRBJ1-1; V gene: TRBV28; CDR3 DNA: TGTGCCGCTCCACCGCCTAGGACAGCATACCACACTGAAGCTTTCTTT; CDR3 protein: CAAPPPRTAYHTEAFF
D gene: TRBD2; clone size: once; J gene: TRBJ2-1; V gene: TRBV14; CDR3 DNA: TGTGCCAGCAGCCTCCTCCTAGCGGGGGGTCCCTACAATGAGCAGTTCTTC; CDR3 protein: CASSLLLAGGPYNEQFF
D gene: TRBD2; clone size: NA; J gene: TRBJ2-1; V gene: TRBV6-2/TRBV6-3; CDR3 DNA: TGTGCCAGCAGTCCCCGGGCTAGCGGGAGTTACAATGAGCAGTTCTTC; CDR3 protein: CASSPRASGSYNEQFF
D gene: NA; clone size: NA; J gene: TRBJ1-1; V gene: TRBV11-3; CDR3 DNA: TGTGCCAGCAGCTTATTGGGGAACACTGAAGCTTTCTTT; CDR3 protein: CASSLLGNTEAFF
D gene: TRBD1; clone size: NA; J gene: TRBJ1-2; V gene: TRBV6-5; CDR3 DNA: TGTGCCAGCAGTTACGACAGGGGTGACTATGGCTACACCTTC; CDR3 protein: CASSYDRGDYGYTF
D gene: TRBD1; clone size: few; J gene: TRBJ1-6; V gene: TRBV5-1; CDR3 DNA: TGCGCCAGCAGCTTGGACGGACAGGGGAATAATTCACCCCTCCACTTT; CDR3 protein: CASSLDGQGNNSPLHF
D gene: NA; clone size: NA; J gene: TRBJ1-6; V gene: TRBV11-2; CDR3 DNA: TGTGCCAGCAGCTTAGTTCAGGGGAGGAGATCACCCCTCCACTTT; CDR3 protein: CASSLVQGRRSPLHF
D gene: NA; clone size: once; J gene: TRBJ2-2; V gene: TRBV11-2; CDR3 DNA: TGTGCCAGCAGTTTTCCCGGAGCGCTGTTTTTT; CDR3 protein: CASSFPGALFF
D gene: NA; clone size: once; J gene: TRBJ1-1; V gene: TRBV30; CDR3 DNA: TGTGCCTGGAAAGGTGAGAACACTGAAGCTTTCTTT; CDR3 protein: CAWKGENTEAFF
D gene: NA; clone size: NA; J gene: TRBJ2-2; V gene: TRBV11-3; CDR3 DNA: TGTGCCAGCAGCTTAGGGGCAGGGTATACCGGGGAGCTGTTTTTT; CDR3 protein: CASSLGAGYTGELFF
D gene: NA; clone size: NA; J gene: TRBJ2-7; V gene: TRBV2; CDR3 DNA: TGTGCCAGCAGAGCTGACAGAACCTACGAGCAGTACTTC; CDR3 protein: CASRADRTYEQYF
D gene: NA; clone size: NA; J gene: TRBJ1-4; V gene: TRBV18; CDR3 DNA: TGTGCCAGCTCGCTCCAGGGAGGCGGTAATGAAAAACTGTTTTTT; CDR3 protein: CASSLQGGGNEKLFF
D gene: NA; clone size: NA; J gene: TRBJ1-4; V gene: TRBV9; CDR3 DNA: TGTGCCAGCAGCGTAGGGGCAGTCGGAACTAATGAAAAACTGTTTTTT; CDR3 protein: CASSVGAVGTNEKLFF
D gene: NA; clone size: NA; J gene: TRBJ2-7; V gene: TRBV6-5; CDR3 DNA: TGTGCCACGAACCGGGACACTTCCTACGAGCAGTACTTC; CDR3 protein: CATNRDTSYEQYF
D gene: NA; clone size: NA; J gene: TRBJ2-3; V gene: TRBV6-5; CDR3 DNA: TGTGCCACCCTGTTCCAGGCTACGCAGTATTTT; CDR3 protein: CATLFQATQYF
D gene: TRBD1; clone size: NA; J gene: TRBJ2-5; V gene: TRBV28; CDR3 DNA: TGTGCCAGCAGCCGGGGACAGGGGAAAGAGACCCAGTACTTC; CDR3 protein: CASSRGQGKETQYF
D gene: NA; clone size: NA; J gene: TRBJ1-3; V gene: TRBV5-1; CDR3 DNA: TGCGCCAGCAAACAGGGCCTCCCCTCTGGAAACACCATATATTTT; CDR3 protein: CASKQGLPSGNTIYF
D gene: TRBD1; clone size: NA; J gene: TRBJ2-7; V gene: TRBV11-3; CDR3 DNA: TGTGCCAGCAGCTGGACAGGGTCCTACGAGCAGTACTTC; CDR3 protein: CASSWTGSYEQYF
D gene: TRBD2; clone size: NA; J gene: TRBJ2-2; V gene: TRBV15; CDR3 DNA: TGTGCCACCAGCAGAGATCGGGGACTAGTCAACACCGGGGAGCTGTTTTTT; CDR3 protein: CATSRDRGLVNTGELFF
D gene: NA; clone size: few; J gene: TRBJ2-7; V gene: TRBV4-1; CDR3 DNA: TGCGCCAGCAGCCAAGTGGTAGGGGTCTCCTACGAGCAGTACTTC; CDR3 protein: CASSQVVGVSYEQYF
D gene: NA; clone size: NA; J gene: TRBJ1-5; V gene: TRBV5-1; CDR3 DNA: TGCGCCAGCAACTTCAGGTTGTGGCTTGTGTTGGGCAATCAGCCCCAGCATTTT; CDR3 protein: CASNFRLWLVLGNQPQHF
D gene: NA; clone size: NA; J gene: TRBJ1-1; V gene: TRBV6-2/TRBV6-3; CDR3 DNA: TGTGCCAGCAGTTACTCGGCGGGATCCCCAGCTTTCTTT; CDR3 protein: CASSYSAGSPAFF
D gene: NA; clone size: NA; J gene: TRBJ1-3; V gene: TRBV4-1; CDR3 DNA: TGCGCCAGCAGCCAAGACAGGGGAAACACCATATATTTT; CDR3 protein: CASSQDRGNTIYF
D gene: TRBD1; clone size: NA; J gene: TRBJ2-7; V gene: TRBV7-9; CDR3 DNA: TGTGCCAGCAGCCAAGGATCGGGACAGGGACTGGAAGAGCAGTACTTC; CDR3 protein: CASSQGSGQGLEEQYF
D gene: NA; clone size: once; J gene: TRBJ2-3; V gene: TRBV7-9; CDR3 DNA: TGTGCCAGCACTAACTCGGGTGGCACAGATACGCAGTATTTT; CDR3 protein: CASTNSGGTDTQYF
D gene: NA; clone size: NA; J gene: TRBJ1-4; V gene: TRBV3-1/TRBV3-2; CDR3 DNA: TGTGCCAGCAGCCCAGGGACACCATCAACTAATGAAAAACTGTTTTTT; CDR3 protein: CASSPGTPSTNEKLFF
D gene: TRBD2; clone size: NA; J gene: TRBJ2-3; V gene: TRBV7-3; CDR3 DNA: TGTGCCAGCAGCTTAGGTTTAGCGGGAGCCCCAGATACGCAGTATTTT; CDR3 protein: CASSLGLAGAPDTQYF
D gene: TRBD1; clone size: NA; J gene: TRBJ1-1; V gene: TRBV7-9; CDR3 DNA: TGTGCCAGCAGTACCGCAGGAGGGGGCGGTACTGAAGCTTTCTTT; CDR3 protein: CASSTAGGGGTEAFF
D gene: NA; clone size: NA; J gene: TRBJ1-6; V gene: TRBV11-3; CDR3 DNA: TGTGCCAGTTCTCATCACGGACTAAAGGTTTCACCCCTCCACTTT; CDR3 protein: CASSHHGLKVSPLHF
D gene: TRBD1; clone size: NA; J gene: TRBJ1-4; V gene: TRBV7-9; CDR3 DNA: TGTGCCAGCAGCTCTATAATATGGACAGGTCCAACTAATGAAAAACTGTTTTTT; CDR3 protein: CASSSIIWTGPTNEKLFF
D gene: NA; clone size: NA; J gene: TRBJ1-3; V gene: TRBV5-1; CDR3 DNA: TGCGCCAGCAGCTTGGAAGGATTCAACTCTGGAAACACCATATATTTT; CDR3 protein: CASSLEGFNSGNTIYF
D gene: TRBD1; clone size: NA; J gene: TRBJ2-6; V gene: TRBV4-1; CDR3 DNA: TGCGCCAGCAGCAGACAGGGGGCCCGCTCTGGGGCCAACGTCCTGACTTTC; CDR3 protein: CASSRQGARSGANVLTF
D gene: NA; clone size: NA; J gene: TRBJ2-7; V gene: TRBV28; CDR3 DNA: TGTGCCAGCAGTTGGAGGCGGACCTCCTACGAGCAGTACTTC; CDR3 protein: CASSWRRTSYEQYF